The 16 T cell receptor beta chains below all came from one sample that was sequenced in a study of blood T cell repertoires in COVID-19. TCRdb's table, derived via immunoSEQ multiplex PCR, lists solely in-frame clones and lacks some. The sample includes about 200,000 clones, around 84% of them seen just once. Sequenced: peripheral blood. The source is a man over 45 with acute or convalescent COVID-19.

This chain joins TRBV5-1 and TRBJ1-2; D uncertain. CDR1 and CDR2 from the germline V gene are SGHRS and YFSETQ. V dropped 0 bases and J dropped 1 base, with 7 bases sitting between them. The length of the CDR3 is 14 residues. CDR3 region: CASSLGAVNYGYTF. The CDR3 nucleotides read TGCGCCAGCAGCTTGGGGGCAGTTAACTATGGCTACACCTTC.

This sequence joins TRBV29-1 and TRBJ1-1; no firm D call. Germline V gives CDR1 SQVTM, CDR2 ANQGSEA. Between the trimmed V and J ends, which lost 6 bases and 0 bases, there was a span of 14 bases. The length of the CDR3 is 14 residues. The CDR3 DNA is TGCAGCGTCCTAGACCTTTCCATGAACACTGAAGCTTTCTTT. This translates into CSVLDLSMNTEAFF.

The chain recombines TRBV7-2 with TRBJ1-1, with TRBD1 as a possible D gene (6 bases). The CDR3 totals 15 residues. The germline V and J ends were trimmed by 5 bases and 6 bases, with 19 bases remaining between them. Germline loops: CDR1 SGHTA, CDR2 FQGNSA. In DNA, the CDR3 is TGTGCCAGCAGCCCTAGATCCGGACAGATCTCTGAAGCTTTCTTT. Amino acids: CASSPRSGQISEAFF.

The genes are TRBV6-1 and TRBJ1-4; D may be TRBD1 (6 bases). V lost 1 base and J 3 bases, leaving 15 bases between the germline ends. The CDR3 has 17 residues. Germline loops: CDR1 MNHNS, CDR2 SASEGT. The CDR3 region has the DNA TGTGCCAGCAGTGAAGTTACGGGGGGGCGGGCTAATGAAAAACTGTTTTTT. This gives the protein CASSEVTGGRANEKLFF.

CDR3 DNA sequence: TGTGCCAGCAGCGTGGGTCTGGGGGACATATTAATCTATGGCTACACCTTC. Its protein product is CASSVGLGDILIYGYTF. The V gene is TRBV9, the J gene TRBJ1-2; possibly TRBD1 for D (6 bases). The CDR3 covers 17 residues. Germline-derived CDR1 and CDR2 are SGDLS and YYNGEE. V lost 2 bases and J lost 4, with 21 bases in between. Filled out from reference TRBV9 and TRBJ1-2, the complete variable domain reads DSGVTQTPKHLITATGQRVTLRCSPRSGDLSVYWYQQSLDQGLQFLIQYYNGEERAKGNILERFSAQQFPDLHSELNLSSLELGDSALYFCASSVGLGDILIYGYTFGSGTRLTVV.

The CDR3 sequence: CASSFGASDTQYF. CDR3 DNA sequence: TGTGCCAGCAGCTTTGGGGCCTCAGATACGCAGTATTTT. The chain combines TRBV7-9 with TRBJ2-3, with TRBD1 as a possible D gene (5 bases). This CDR3 has 13 residues. Between the trimmed V and J ends, which lost 3 bases and 4 bases, there was a span of 8 bases. The germline V gene encodes CDR1 SEHNR and CDR2 FQNEAQ (reference sequence).

This clone occurred once. The chain uses TRBV5-5 and TRBJ1-4, with D tentatively TRBD1 (5 bases). V lost 2 bases, J lost 0 bases, and 11 bases lay in between. Germline CDR1 is SGHKS and CDR2 is YYEKEE (reference sequence). This CDR3 is 16 amino acids long. The CDR3 here is CASSFLQVATNEKLFF. Here the CDR3 DNA reads TGTGCCAGCAGCTTCCTACAGGTAGCAACTAATGAAAAACTGTTTTTT.

The chain uses TRBV14 and TRBJ1-2; 8 nucleotides agree with TRBD1. Germline-derived CDR1 and CDR2 are SGHDN and FVKESK. Losses at the gene ends were 1 base for V and 4 bases for J; bases not matched to a gene: 2. The CDR3 sequence is 14 residues long. This CDR3 reads CASSQVDRAYGYTF. The CDR3 DNA is TGTGCCAGCAGCCAAGTGGACAGGGCCTATGGCTACACCTTC. The entire variable domain, with the rest obtained from reference TRBV14 and TRBJ1-2, is as follows: EAGVTQFPSHSVIEKGQTVTLRCDPISGHDNLYWYRRVMGKEIKFLLHFVKESKQDESGMPNNRFLAERTGGTYSTLKVQPAELEDSGVYFCASSQVDRAYGYTFGSGTRLTVV.

This clone was picked up a small number of times. The chain joins TRBV11-1 to TRBJ1-6; no clear D gene. Trimming took 2 bases from V and 5 from J, leaving 7 bases between them. The CDR3 is 14 residues long. Germline lookup yields CDR1 SGHAT and CDR2 FQDESV (reference sequence). The CDR3 loop is CASSLRGNNSPLHF. CDR3 DNA sequence: TGTGCCAGCAGCTTACGGGGTAATAATTCACCCCTCCACTTT.

This clone was picked up a small number of times. This chain uses TRBV7-2 with TRBJ1-1, with a weak D call TRBD1 (6 bases). This CDR3 comprises 14 residues. V was shortened by 2 bases and J by 5 bases, with 12 bases between the two germline ends. Germline V lookup: CDR1 SGHTA, CDR2 FQGNSA. Written as DNA, the CDR3 is TGTGCCAGCAGCTTACAGGGGAGGGGAACTGAAGCTTTCTTT. This sequence encodes CASSLQGRGTEAFF.

J is TRBJ2-7 and V is TRBV7-6, with a tentative D call TRBD1 (6 bases). The CDR3 loop spans 16 amino acids. Trimming left V 2 bases short and J 0 bases short, with 14 bases between. The V gene's germline CDR1 is SGHVS and CDR2 FNYEAQ. The CDR3 region is CASSLTPTGNSYEQYF. DNA for the CDR3: TGTGCCAGCAGCTTAACCCCCACAGGGAACTCCTACGAGCAGTACTTC.

The count of this clone is one. V gene TRBV3-1 (or the pseudogene TRBV3-2) combines with J gene TRBJ2-3, with D possibly being TRBD2 (5 bases). The CDR3 length is 15 residues. The V end lost 2 bases, the J end lost 5 bases, and 14 bases lay between the germline ends. CDR1 LGHDT and CDR2 YNNKEL come from the germline V gene (reference sequence). The CDR3 protein is CASSQFRKGGDTQYF. CDR3 sequence (DNA): TGTGCCAGCAGCCAATTCCGAAAAGGAGGAGATACGCAGTATTTT.

In this sample, this clone turned up many times. J is TRBJ2-2 and V is TRBV19; possible D gene TRBD1, 5 bases. The CDR3 has 16 amino acids. Looked up from germline, CDR1 is LNHDA and CDR2 is SQIVND (reference sequence). V was cut by 5 bases and J by 7 bases, with 20 bases left in between. The CDR3 loop reads CASSLSVRQINGELFF. The CDR3 DNA is TGTGCCAGTAGTCTTTCAGTGCGACAGATCAACGGGGAGCTGTTTTTT.

This clone was picked up one time. The chain carries TRBV9 and TRBJ1-1; a possible D gene is TRBD1 (5 bases). The CDR3 consists of 13 residues. V lost 0 bases to trimming and J lost 4 bases, with 7 bases between them. Germline assignment: CDR1 SGDLS and CDR2 YYNGEE. The CDR3 nucleotides are TGTGCCAGCAGCGTAGTGCAGGGCACTGAAGCTTTCTTT. Its translation is CASSVVQGTEAFF.

This chain links TRBV9 with TRBJ2-1, with a weak D call TRBD2 (6 bases). The V end was cut by 3 bases, the J end by 0 bases, with 10 bases between. CDR1 is SGDLS and CDR2 is YYNGEE in the germline V gene. This CDR3 spans 15 amino acids. This chain's CDR3 is CASSGGVVSYNEQFF. The CDR3 bases are TGTGCCAGCAGCGGCGGGGTCGTCTCCTACAATGAGCAGTTCTTC.

The gene calls are TRBV30 and TRBJ1-2; D gene uncertain. Germline CDR1 GTSNPN, CDR2 SVGIG (reference sequence). The CDR3 sequence is 12 residues long. V shed 4 bases and J shed 2 bases, with 8 bases lying between them. The CDR3 sequence: CAWNPGNYGYTF. The CDR3 region has the DNA TGTGCCTGGAACCCAGGAAACTATGGCTACACCTTC.